These 32 T cell receptor beta chains originate from one sample sequenced in a study of identical twins. Via MiXCR, TCRdb re-called the 5' RACE reads, giving one row per CDR3 protein. The sample includes 240,000 or so distinct CDR3 sequences, roughly 7% seen only once; the top ten take roughly 3.7%. This same sample was also taken into another study, of yellow fever vaccine responses in identical twins.

Specimen: memory (CD45RO+) T cells sorted from blood. These receptors came from a woman aged 18-30 years in good health.

This clonotype was observed a few times. The rearrangement links TRBV10-1 to TRBJ2-2, with 9 bases matching TRBD1. This CDR3 region has 15 residues. The germline V gene encodes CDR1 WNHNN and CDR2 SYGVQD (reference sequence). Losses at the gene ends were 7 bases for V and 5 bases for J; bases not matched to a gene: 8. The CDR3 loop is CASTEDRGVTGELFF. The CDR3 DNA follows: TGCGCCAGCACCGAGGACAGGGGTGTAACCGGGGAGCTGTTTTTT.

This clonotype showed up many times. The J gene is TRBJ2-5, the V gene TRBV10-3, with 8 nucleotides matching TRBD1. Losses at the gene ends were 3 bases for V and 1 base for J; bases not matched to a gene: 1. This CDR3 spans 14 amino acids. Germline-derived CDR1 and CDR2 are ENHRY and SYGVKD. Here the CDR3 DNA reads TGTGCCATCAGTGACGGACAGGGCCAAGAGACCCAGTACTTC. This gives the protein CAISDGQGQETQYF.

CDR3 region: CSALIWGYGYTF. The CDR3 nucleotides are TGCAGTGCCCTAATATGGGGATATGGCTACACCTTC. The rearrangement uses TRBV20-1 and TRBJ1-2; D gene ambiguous. The V gene lost 6 bases and the J gene lost 5 bases, with 13 bases spanning the gap. CDR1 is DFQATT, CDR2 SNEGSKA, per germline (reference sequence). CDR3 size: 12 residues.

This clonotype came up a few times. The V and J genes are TRBV27 and TRBJ2-7, with 11 bases identical to TRBD1. This CDR3 is 15 amino acids long. Germline V CDR1 and CDR2: MNHEY, SMNVEV (reference sequence). Germline trimming cut 5 bases from V and 3 bases from J; bases unmatched to any gene: 6. As DNA, the CDR3 is TGTGCCAGCAGTCCACAGGGGACAGGGGGCTACGAGCAGTACTTC. Its translation: CASSPQGTGGYEQYF.

In its sample, this clonotype was seen a few times. CDR3 nucleotide sequence: TGTGCCAGCAGCCAAACTACTAGCGGTAGTTCCTACAATGAGCAGTTCTTC. Translation gives CASSQTTSGSSYNEQFF. J is TRBJ2-1 and V is TRBV4-2; 8 nucleotides agree with TRBD2. The CDR3 extends over 17 amino acids. With V trimmed by 2 bases and J by 1 base, 7 bases remained unmatched. Germline assignment: CDR1 LGHNA and CDR2 YNFKEQ.

CDR3 nucleotide sequence: TGTGCAAGTCGCTTCTCATTGAGCTCCTACAATGAGCAGTTCTTC. Translated, it gives CASRFSLSSYNEQFF. This chain uses TRBV12-2 with TRBJ2-1. TRBV12-2 is deemed a pseudogene. This CDR3 region has 15 residues.

This chain uses TRBV6-5 with TRBJ1-1, with D tentatively TRBD1 (5 bases). V was trimmed by 0 bases and J by 9 bases, leaving 11 bases between them. Germline V CDR1 and CDR2: MNHEY, SVGAGI. The CDR3 consists of 13 residues. CDR3 in DNA: TGTGCCAGCAGTTACTCGATGCAGGGTAAAGCTTTCTTT. The encoded protein is CASSYSMQGKAFF.

Only a few counts were recorded for this clonotype. This chain uses TRBV7-9 with TRBJ2-7; 7 bases match TRBD1. This CDR3 region has 14 residues. V dropped 5 bases and J dropped 7; count of bases not matched to a gene: 11. Germline assignment: CDR1 SEHNR and CDR2 FQNEAQ (reference sequence). CDR3 sequence reads: CASSASNRGWEQYV. The CDR3 bases are TGTGCCAGCAGCGCCTCAAACAGGGGTTGGGAGCAGTACGTC.

In its sample, this clonotype was seen many times. The V and J genes are TRBV4-2 and TRBJ1-5, with no clear D. Germline V gene data show CDR1 as LGHNA and CDR2 as YNFKEQ. The CDR3 is made up of 14 amino acids. V shed 0 bases and J shed 4 bases, with 7 bases lying between them. Here the CDR3 reads CASSQDPGNQPQHF. In DNA, the CDR3 is TGTGCCAGCAGCCAAGATCCGGGGAATCAGCCCCAGCATTTT.

This clonotype was detected only a few times. The chain couples TRBV4-1 to TRBJ2-7, with 10 bases lining up with TRBD2. The trim removed 4 bases at V and 1 base at J, leaving 4 bases unmatched. The CDR3 is made up of 15 amino acids. The germline CDR1 and CDR2 sequences are MGHRA and YSYEKL. CDR3 DNA sequence: TGCGCCAGCAGCCCTCCAGCGGGAGGGTCCTACGAGCAGTACTTC. Its protein product is CASSPPAGGSYEQYF.

In its sample, this clonotype was seen a few times. J is TRBJ1-5 and V is TRBV7-9, with D possibly being TRBD1 (5 bases). Germline V lookup: CDR1 SEHNR, CDR2 FQNEAQ (reference sequence). There are 13 residues in the CDR3. V was clipped by 3 bases and J by 6 bases, with 9 bases between them. In DNA, the CDR3 is TGTGCCAGCAGCTTGACAGAAACTCAGCCCCAGCATTTT. It translates to CASSLTETQPQHF.

This clonotype has a count of ten or more. This rearrangement joins TRBV10-2 to TRBJ2-7, with a weak D call TRBD2 (5 bases). The CDR3 covers 14 residues. Germline CDR1 WSHSY, CDR2 SAAADI. V lost 5 bases and J lost 0, with 11 bases in between. CDR3 loop: CASSSSGSSYEQYF. The CDR3 DNA follows: TGCGCCAGCAGTTCCAGCGGTTCCTCCTACGAGCAGTACTTC.

This clonotype was detected many times. The rearrangement uses TRBV7-2 and TRBJ1-2; no definite D call. This CDR3 spans 12 amino acids. In germline, CDR1 is SGHTA, CDR2 FQGNSA. Trimming pared 5 bases from V and 4 bases from J, leaving 8 bases between. In DNA form, the CDR3 reads TGTGCCAGCAGCCCGAGGACCTATGGCTACACCTTC. Its translation is CASSPRTYGYTF.

The V and J genes are TRBV11-2 and TRBJ2-3; TRBD2 agrees at 7 bases. The germline V gene has CDR1 SGHAT and CDR2 FQNNGV. The V and J ends lost 5 bases and 2 bases, in that order; junction bases with no gene match: 10. The CDR3 totals 16 residues. As DNA, the CDR3 is TGTGCCAGCAGCCCCAGGGCGGGGGATTACACAGATACGCAGTATTTT. Encoded protein: CASSPRAGDYTDTQYF.

The chain recombines TRBV10-3 with TRBJ2-1, with D possibly TRBD1 on 6 matching bases. This CDR3 has 15 amino acids. Germline loops: CDR1 ENHRY, CDR2 SYGVKD. V lost 4 bases, J lost 4 bases, and 14 bases lay in between. CDR3 sequence: CAISVDLGGYNEQFF. CDR3 sequence (DNA): TGTGCCATCAGTGTGGACTTAGGGGGATACAATGAGCAGTTCTTC.

The genes are TRBV14 and TRBJ2-1; D gene unclear. The V gene's germline CDR1 is SGHDN and CDR2 FVKESK. The CDR3 runs 14 residues. V dropped 0 bases and J dropped 14 bases, with 17 bases sitting between them. The CDR3 reads CASSQETAFSFEFF. The CDR3, as DNA: TGTGCCAGCAGCCAAGAAACGGCGTTTTCTTTCGAGTTCTTC.

This clonotype occurred many times. DNA of the CDR3: TGCAGTGCCCCGAGGGGGCCTAATGAAAAACTGTTTTTT. Protein product: CSAPRGPNEKLFF. The chain combines TRBV20-1 with TRBJ1-4; 7 bases map to TRBD1. This CDR3 is built from 13 residues. Per germline, CDR1 DFQATT and CDR2 SNEGSKA (reference sequence). V shed 6 bases, J shed 3 bases, and the junction held 4 bases outside the gene matches.

This clonotype was seen ten or more times. This chain links TRBV20-1 with TRBJ1-3, with no clear D. V lost 6 bases and J lost 3, with 6 bases in between. Germline assignment: CDR1 DFQATT and CDR2 SNEGSKA (reference sequence). This CDR3 has 11 residues. In nucleotides, the CDR3 is TGCAGTGCGCACGTTGGAAACACCATATATTTT. Translated: CSAHVGNTIYF.

This rearrangement joins TRBV28 to TRBJ2-3, with a tentative D call TRBD2 (5 bases). Germline loops: CDR1 MDHEN, CDR2 SYDVKM. Trimming left V 3 bases short and J 5 bases short, with 15 bases between. CDR3 length: 15 residues. CDR3 bases: TGTGCCAGCAGTTTGGGCGCCTGGACTCGAGATACGCAGTATTTT. It translates to CASSLGAWTRDTQYF.

The V call is TRBV28, the J call TRBJ1-1; weak D call: TRBD1 (6 bases). Germline-derived CDR1 and CDR2 are MDHEN and SYDVKM. The V gene lost 7 bases and the J gene lost 4 bases, with 22 bases spanning the gap. The CDR3 runs to 16 residues. The CDR3 reads CASIPSPGGRGTEAFF. CDR3 nucleotide sequence: TGTGCCAGCATCCCGTCTCCGGGGGGCAGAGGCACTGAAGCTTTCTTT.

The chain links TRBV25-1 to TRBJ2-1, with D unresolved. From germline, CDR1 is MGHDK and CDR2 SYGVNS. The CDR3 has 18 residues. Trimming stripped 1 base from V and 0 bases from J, with 16 bases between. CDR3 sequence: CASSELFGASSSYNEQFF. CDR3 DNA sequence: TGTGCCAGCAGTGAATTGTTCGGTGCCAGTAGCTCCTACAATGAGCAGTTCTTC.

There are a few counts of this clonotype. The CDR3 nucleotides read TGTGCCAGCAGTCCCCCACTAGCGGTGATGGTCTACAATGAGCAGTTCTTC. It yields the protein CASSPPLAVMVYNEQFF. The chain employs TRBV12-3 or TRBV12-4 and TRBJ2-1; 8 bases agree with TRBD2. Trimming cost V 5 bases and J 3 bases; bases outside gene matches: 12. The CDR3 is made up of 17 amino acids.

The chain recombines TRBV25-1 with TRBJ2-1; 9 bases are a match to TRBD2. There are 18 residues in the CDR3. V trimming: 4 bases; J trimming: 1 base; junction bases outside the gene matches: 11. The germline V gene encodes CDR1 MGHDK and CDR2 SYGVNS. CDR3 sequence: CASSGSSSSGRSYNEQFF. For the CDR3, the DNA is TGTGCCAGCAGTGGTTCCTCCTCCAGCGGGAGGTCCTACAATGAGCAGTTCTTC. Drawing the rest from reference TRBV25-1 and TRBJ2-1, the complete variable domain is EADIYQTPRYLVIGTGKKITLECSQTMGHDKMYWYQQDPGMELHLIHYSYGVNSTEKGDLSSESTVSRIRTEHFPLTLESARPSHTSQYLCASSGSSSSGRSYNEQFFGPGTRLTVL.

This clonotype was counted between two and nine times. The genes are TRBV28 and TRBJ2-7; 9 bases agree with TRBD2. The germline V gene has CDR1 MDHEN and CDR2 SYDVKM. The CDR3 loop spans 14 amino acids. V lost 3 bases and J lost 12; bases outside the gene matches: 12. In DNA, the CDR3 is TGTGCCAGCAGTTTGGGAATAGCGGGAGAACCCCCGTACTTC. The encoded protein is CASSLGIAGEPPYF. The full variable domain, with the rest looked up from reference TRBV28 and TRBJ2-7, is DVKVTQSSRYLVKRTGEKVFLECVQDMDHENMFWYRQDPGLGLRLIYFSYDVKMKEKGDIPEGYSVSREKKERFSLILESASTNQTSMYLCASSLGIAGEPPYFGPGTRLTVT.

At least ten counts were recorded for this clonotype. The chain has TRBV4-2 and TRBJ1-4; D remains ambiguous. The CDR3 consists of 17 residues. Germline V gene lookup returns CDR1 LGHNA and CDR2 YNFKEQ. V was cut by 0 bases and J by 3 bases, with 14 bases left in between. CDR3 residues: CASSQEPRVAANEKLFF. The CDR3 DNA follows: TGTGCCAGCAGCCAAGAACCTCGGGTTGCGGCTAATGAAAAACTGTTTTTT.

This clonotype has at least ten counts. The genes are TRBV5-1 and TRBJ2-1; 8 bases fit TRBD1. V shed 1 base, J shed 2 bases, and the junction held 2 bases outside the gene matches. This CDR3 contains 15 residues. CDR1 and CDR2 (germline): SGHRS, YFSETQ. Here the CDR3 reads CASSLNRGTYNEQFF. In nucleotides, the CDR3 is TGCGCCAGCAGCTTGAACAGGGGGACCTACAATGAGCAGTTCTTC. Based on the CDR3 plus reference TRBV5-1 and TRBJ2-1, the full variable domain is KAGVTQTPRYLIKTRGQQVTLSCSPISGHRSVSWYQQTPGQGLQFLFEYFSETQRNKGNFPGRFSGRQFSNSRSEMNVSTLELGDSALYLCASSLNRGTYNEQFFGPGTRLTVL.

The rearrangement uses TRBV11-1 and TRBJ2-6; TRBD1 aligns across 11 bases. The CDR3 sequence is 18 residues long. Unmatched junction bases numbered 7, after V lost 6 bases and J lost 0 bases. Germline V lookup: CDR1 SGHAT, CDR2 FQDESV (reference sequence). The CDR3: CASSRTGTGGSGANVLTF. DNA for the CDR3: TGTGCCAGCAGTCGAACCGGGACAGGGGGCTCTGGGGCCAACGTCCTGACTTTC.

Only a few counts were recorded for this clonotype. The rearrangement joins TRBV7-9 to TRBJ2-1, with no clear D. V lost 5 bases and J lost 7, with 9 bases in between. This CDR3 is built from 12 residues. Germline V gene data show CDR1 as SEHNR and CDR2 as FQNEAQ (reference sequence). The CDR3 loop is CASSLIANEQFF. The CDR3 DNA sequence: TGTGCCAGCAGCCTCATTGCTAATGAGCAGTTCTTC.

This clonotype was seen at least ten times. V gene TRBV12-3 or TRBV12-4 combines with J gene TRBJ2-2; D may be TRBD1 (5 bases). V lost 4 bases to trimming and J lost 0 bases, with 6 bases between them. This CDR3 spans 14 amino acids. In DNA form, the CDR3 reads TGTGCCAGCAGTTCGGACACGAACACCGGGGAGCTGTTTTTT. Translating it yields CASSSDTNTGELFF.

This clonotype was recorded many times. The genes are TRBV5-1 and TRBJ2-7, with D possibly being TRBD2 (6 bases). This CDR3 region has 14 residues. Germline V gives CDR1 SGHRS, CDR2 YFSETQ. V was pared by 4 bases and J by 3 bases, with 14 bases between. CDR3 amino acids: CASSLAWGIYEQYF. The CDR3 DNA reads TGCGCCAGCAGCCTAGCGTGGGGGATCTACGAGCAGTACTTC.

This clonotype was counted a few times. This chain uses TRBV5-1 with TRBJ2-3; 8 bases line up with TRBD1. CDR1 is SGHRS, CDR2 YFSETQ, per germline. The CDR3 extends over 15 amino acids. Trimming took 5 bases from V and 2 from J; bases not matched to a gene: 7. CDR3 sequence (DNA): TGCGCCAGCAGAAAACAGGGGGAACCCACAGATACGCAGTATTTT. This translates into CASRKQGEPTDTQYF.

This clonotype was picked up many times. The rearrangement joins TRBV5-1 to TRBJ2-5; D could derive from TRBD1 or TRBD2 (6 bases each). The germline V and J ends were trimmed by 4 bases and 2 bases, with 15 bases remaining between them. The CDR3 has 15 residues. Germline V gene sequence: CDR1 SGHRS, CDR2 YFSETQ. In DNA, the CDR3 is TGCGCCAGCAGCACGGGGGACACCAGACAAGAGACCCAGTACTTC. Its translation is CASSTGDTRQETQYF.